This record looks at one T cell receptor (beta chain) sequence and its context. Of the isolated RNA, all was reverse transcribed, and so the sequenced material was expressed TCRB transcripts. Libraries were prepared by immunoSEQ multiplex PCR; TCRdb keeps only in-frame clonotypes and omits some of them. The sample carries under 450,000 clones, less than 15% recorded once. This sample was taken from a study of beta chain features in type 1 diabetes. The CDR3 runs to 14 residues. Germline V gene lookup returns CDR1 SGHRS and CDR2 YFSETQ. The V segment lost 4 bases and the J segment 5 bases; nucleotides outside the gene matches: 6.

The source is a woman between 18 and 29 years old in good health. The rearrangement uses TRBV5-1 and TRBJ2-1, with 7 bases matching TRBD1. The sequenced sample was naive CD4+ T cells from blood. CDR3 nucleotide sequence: TGCGCCAGCAGCGGGGGACAGCCCAACAATGAGCAGTTCTTC. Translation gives CASSGGQPNNEQFF. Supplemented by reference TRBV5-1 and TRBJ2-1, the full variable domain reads KAGVTQTPRYLIKTRGQQVTLSCSPISGHRSVSWYQQTPGQGLQFLFEYFSETQRNKGNFPGRFSGRQFSNSRSEMNVSTLELGDSALYLCASSGGQPNNEQFFGPGTRLTVL.